Below, one T cell receptor (beta chain) is given with its context. This sample is part of a study of T cell responses to AZD1222 COVID-19 vaccine. Per germline, CDR1 MNHEY and CDR2 SVGAGI. This CDR3 has 16 residues. V lost 2 bases, J lost 7 bases, and 8 bases stayed unmatched. The assay was immunoSEQ multiplex PCR, and TCRdb's table has in-frame clones only and misses some. The repertoire has 89,000 or so clones, about 91% of them found once; the top ten carry about 29%. J is TRBJ1-4 and V is TRBV6-5; 9 bases are shared with TRBD1. This TCR was recovered from an adult who received the AZD1222 COVID-19 vaccine. This specimen was peripheral blood, taken 28 days after the second AZD1222 dose. CDR3 loop: CASSYRPSGQGEKLFF. In nucleotides, the CDR3 is TGTGCCAGCAGTTACCGCCCTTCGGGACAGGGTGAAAAACTGTTTTTT.